Below, 14 T cell receptor beta chains from the same sample are listed, as sequenced in a study of T cell changes during pregnancy in multiple sclerosis. The method was immunoSEQ multiplex PCR; TCRdb's version includes in-frame clones alone and lacks a portion of them. The table shows just over 35,000 clones, with 93% occurring only once. The sample here was CD4+ T cells from peripheral blood mononuclear cells, taken in the first trimester of pregnancy. The receptors shown here come from a female donor with multiple sclerosis, enrolled in a pregnancy study.

The rearrangement uses TRBV30 and TRBJ2-1; 7 nucleotides agree with TRBD2. CDR3 length: 15 residues. Germline V gene lookup returns CDR1 GTSNPN and CDR2 SVGIG (reference sequence). V shed 3 bases, J shed 5 bases, and the junction held 10 bases outside the gene matches. The DNA of the CDR3 is TGTGCCTGGAGAGGGCGGCGGGAGTCTCACAATGAGCAGTTCTTC. Residues: CAWRGRRESHNEQFF.

The J gene is TRBJ1-4, the V gene TRBV5-4, with 7 bases that match TRBD1. The CDR3 is made up of 13 amino acids. The V gene's germline CDR1 is SGHNT and CDR2 YYREEE (reference sequence). V was pared by 4 bases and J by 5 bases, with 2 bases of the junction left unmatched. CDR3 region: CASSVRGNEKLFF. The CDR3 DNA follows: TGTGCCAGCAGCGTCAGGGGGAATGAAAAACTGTTTTTT.

This CDR3 reads CASSHPAGGGATNEKLFF. CDR3 coding DNA: TGCGCCAGCAGCCACCCGGCAGGGGGCGGTGCAACTAATGAAAAACTGTTTTTT. This chain uses TRBV4-1 with TRBJ1-4, with 8 bases aligning to TRBD1. This CDR3 has 18 residues. Trimming removed 3 bases from V and 0 bases from J; junction bases left unmatched: 9. Germline values: CDR1 MGHRA, CDR2 YSYEKL.

The chain carries TRBV7-2 and TRBJ2-7, with 10 bases matching TRBD1. The J segment lost 4 bases and the V segment lost 4 bases, leaving 16 bases of the junction unmatched. This CDR3 is 18 amino acids long. The germline gives CDR1 SGHTA, CDR2 FQGNSA. This chain's CDR3 is CASSYYGTGAVVRYEQYF. In DNA form, the CDR3 reads TGTGCCAGCAGCTATTACGGGACAGGGGCTGTAGTGCGTTACGAGCAGTACTTC.

The chain couples TRBV6-4 to TRBJ1-1, with D possibly being TRBD1 (6 bases). The CDR3 totals 16 residues. V was cut by 2 bases and J by 7 bases, with 20 bases left in between. Per germline, CDR1 MRHNA and CDR2 SNTAGT. The CDR3 DNA follows: TGTGCCAGCAGTGACGGGGGGGGCACCCCTCCATATGAAGCTTTCTTT. This codes for CASSDGGGTPPYEAFF.

The V call is TRBV5-1, the J call TRBJ2-3; 15 nucleotides align to TRBD2. Germline-derived CDR1 and CDR2 are SGHRS and YFSETQ. With V trimmed by 4 bases and J by 6 bases, 3 bases remained unmatched. The length of the CDR3 is 15 residues. The CDR3 sequence is CASSPGTSGGDTQYF. CDR3 nucleotide sequence: TGCGCCAGCAGCCCAGGGACTAGCGGGGGGGATACGCAGTATTTT.

In nucleotides, the CDR3 is TGTGCCAGCAGCTCACAAGGGAGCTCCTACGAGCAGTACTTC. Translating it yields CASSSQGSSYEQYF. The chain uses TRBV7-9 and TRBJ2-7, with a tentative D call TRBD2 (5 bases). Trimming took off 4 bases at V and 0 bases at J, with 10 bases between the two ends. CDR1 and CDR2 from the germline V gene are SEHNR and FQNEAQ (reference sequence). The CDR3 consists of 14 residues.

The rearrangement uses TRBV19 and TRBJ1-5; D is perhaps TRBD1 (6 bases). CDR1 is LNHDA and CDR2 is SQIVND in the germline V gene (reference sequence). V was pared by 1 base and J by 5 bases, with 9 bases between. The CDR3 is 14 residues long. CDR3 protein: CASSIVGGDQPQHF. Written as DNA, the CDR3 is TGTGCCAGTAGTATAGTTGGGGGCGATCAGCCCCAGCATTTT.

The chain combines TRBV19 with TRBJ2-7; possible D gene TRBD1, 6 bases. V lost 4 bases, J lost 6 bases, and 13 bases lay in between. The CDR3 sequence is 13 residues long. Germline assignment: CDR1 LNHDA and CDR2 SQIVND (reference sequence). This CDR3 reads CASSTGARGEQYF. In nucleotides, the CDR3 is TGTGCCAGTAGTACAGGGGCAAGGGGCGAGCAGTACTTC.

This clone was detected once. The rearrangement links TRBV2 to TRBJ2-7; TRBD1 aligns across 8 bases. The junction had 8 bases not matched to a gene; V was cut back by 7 bases and J by 6 bases. The CDR3 consists of 13 residues. Germline V gene lookup returns CDR1 SNHLY and CDR2 FYNNEI. The CDR3: CASTGTGRLEQYF. As DNA, the CDR3 is TGTGCCAGCACCGGGACAGGAAGGCTCGAGCAGTACTTC.

This chain connects TRBV6-6 to TRBJ2-7, with TRBD2 identical over 12 bases. The CDR3 consists of 13 residues. Germline V gene lookup returns CDR1 MNHNY and CDR2 SVGAGI (reference sequence). The V segment lost 8 bases and the J segment 1 base; nucleotides outside the gene matches: 0. The CDR3 protein is CASGLAGSYEQYF. As DNA, the CDR3 is TGTGCCAGCGGACTAGCGGGGTCCTACGAGCAGTACTTC.

This clone occurred once. This chain connects TRBV7-2 to TRBJ1-5, with no clear D. Germline CDR1 and CDR2: SGHTA and FQGNSA. The V end was cut by 0 bases, the J end by 7 bases, with 13 bases between. The CDR3 is made up of 15 amino acids. Written as DNA, the CDR3 is TGTGCCAGCAGCTTAGCGGTAAATCGAGGACAGCCCCAGCATTTT. Its protein product is CASSLAVNRGQPQHF.

The chain joins TRBV19 to TRBJ2-1, with 7 bases that match TRBD1. CDR1 is LNHDA, CDR2 SQIVND, per germline (reference sequence). The CDR3 length is 15 residues. V gave up 6 bases and J gave up 2 bases; unmatched junction bases: 7. Here the CDR3 DNA reads TGTGCCAGTAGCAGGGACAGTCCCACCTACAATGAGCAGTTCTTC. This encodes CASSRDSPTYNEQFF.

This sequence joins TRBV6-6 and TRBJ2-5; 11 bases match TRBD2. With V trimmed by 5 bases and J by 2 bases, 4 bases remained unmatched. Per the germline V gene, CDR1 is MNHNY and CDR2 is SVGAGI (reference sequence). The CDR3 is 15 amino acids. CDR3 region: CASSGTSGPQETQYF. The CDR3 bases are TGTGCCAGCAGTGGGACTAGCGGTCCGCAAGAGACCCAGTACTTC.